This record looks at one T cell receptor beta chain sequence and its context. The record originates from a study of shared clonotypes between healthy human individuals. CDR1 SNHLY and CDR2 FYNNEI come from the germline V gene. V lost 3 bases to trimming and J lost 4 bases, with 9 bases between them. The CDR3 is 14 residues long. The assay was immunoSEQ multiplex PCR, and TCRdb's table has in-frame clones only and misses some. The sample lists about a million clones, under 80% occurring once. The chain recombines TRBV2 with TRBJ2-2; D unclear. This receptor was identified in a man between 18 and 29 years old in good health. The source material was memory CD4+ T cells sorted from blood. Subset meaning: CD45RA-negative fraction. CDR3 sequence: CASSDRTGTGELFF. The CDR3 DNA is TGTGCCAGCAGTGACCGGACGGGCACCGGGGAGCTGTTTTTT.